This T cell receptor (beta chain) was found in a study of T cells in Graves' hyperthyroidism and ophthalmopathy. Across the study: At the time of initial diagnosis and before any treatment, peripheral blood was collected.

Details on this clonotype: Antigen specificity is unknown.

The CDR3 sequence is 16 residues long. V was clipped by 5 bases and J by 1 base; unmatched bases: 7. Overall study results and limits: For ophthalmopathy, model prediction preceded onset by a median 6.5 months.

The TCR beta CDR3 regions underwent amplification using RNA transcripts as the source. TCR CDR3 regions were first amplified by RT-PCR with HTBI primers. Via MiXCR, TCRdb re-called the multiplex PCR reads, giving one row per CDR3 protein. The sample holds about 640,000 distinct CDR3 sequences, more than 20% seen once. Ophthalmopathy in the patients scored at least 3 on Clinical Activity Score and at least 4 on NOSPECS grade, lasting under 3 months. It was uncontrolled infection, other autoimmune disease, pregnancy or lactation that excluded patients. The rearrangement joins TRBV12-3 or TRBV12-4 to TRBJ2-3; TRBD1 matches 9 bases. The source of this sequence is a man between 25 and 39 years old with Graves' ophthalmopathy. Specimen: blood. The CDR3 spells CASSQTGGGGTDTQYF. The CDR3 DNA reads TGTGCCAGCAGTCAAACAGGGGGCGGCGGCACAGATACGCAGTATTTT.